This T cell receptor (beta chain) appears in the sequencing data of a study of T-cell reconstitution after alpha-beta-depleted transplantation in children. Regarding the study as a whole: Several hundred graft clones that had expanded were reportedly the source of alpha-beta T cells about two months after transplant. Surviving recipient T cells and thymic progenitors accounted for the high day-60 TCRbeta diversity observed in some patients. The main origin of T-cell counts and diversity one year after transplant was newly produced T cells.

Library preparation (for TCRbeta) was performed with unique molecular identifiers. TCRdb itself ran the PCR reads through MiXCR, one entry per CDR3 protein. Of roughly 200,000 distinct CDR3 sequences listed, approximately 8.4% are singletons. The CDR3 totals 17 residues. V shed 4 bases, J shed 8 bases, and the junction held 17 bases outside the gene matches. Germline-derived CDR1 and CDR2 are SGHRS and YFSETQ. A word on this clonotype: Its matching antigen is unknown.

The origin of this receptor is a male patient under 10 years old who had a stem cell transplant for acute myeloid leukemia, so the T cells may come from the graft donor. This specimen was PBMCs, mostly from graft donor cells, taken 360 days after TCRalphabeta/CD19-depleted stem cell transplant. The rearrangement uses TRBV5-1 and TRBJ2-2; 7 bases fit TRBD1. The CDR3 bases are TGCGCCAGCAGCAGAACCCCGGGACAGCCTACCGGGGGGGAGCTGTTTTTT. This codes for CASSRTPGQPTGGELFF.